The TCR beta chain under discussion was sequenced for a study of Graves' ophthalmopathy and Graves' hyperthyroidism. RNA transcripts were the template, and TCR beta CDR3 regions were amplified from them. RT-PCR was first run with HTBI primers, then multiplex PCR in a second round. MiXCR was run by TCRdb on the multiplex PCR reads, yielding one entry per CDR3 protein. The sample yields about 600,000 distinct CDR3 sequences, under 40% seen once. This clonotype occurred many times. Germline trimming cut 2 bases from V and 4 bases from J; bases unmatched to any gene: 9. The CDR3 has 16 amino acids. The sample taken for sequencing was peripheral blood or thyroid tissue (not recorded which). The origin of this receptor is an adult man with Graves' hyperthyroidism. The chain uses TRBV12-3 or TRBV12-4 and TRBJ1-1, with 8 nucleotides matching TRBD1. The CDR3 bases are TGTGCCAGCAGTTTAATATCAGGGGGCGCGGGCACTGAAGCTTTCTTT. The encoded protein is CASSLISGGAGTEAFF.